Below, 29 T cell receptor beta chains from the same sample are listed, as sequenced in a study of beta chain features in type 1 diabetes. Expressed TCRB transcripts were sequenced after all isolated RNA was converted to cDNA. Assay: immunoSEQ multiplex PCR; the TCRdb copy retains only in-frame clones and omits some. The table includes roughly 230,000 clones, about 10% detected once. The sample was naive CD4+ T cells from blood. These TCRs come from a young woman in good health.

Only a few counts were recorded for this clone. CDR3 residues: CASSGTGSSPLHF. CDR3 DNA: TGTGCCAGCTCCGGGACAGGGAGTTCACCCCTCCACTTT. The chain has TRBV18 and TRBJ1-6; 9 bases are shared with TRBD1. This CDR3 has 13 amino acids. After removal of 6 bases from V and 9 bases from J, the junction contained 3 bases not matched to a gene. CDR1 and CDR2 from the germline V gene are KGHSH and LQKENI.

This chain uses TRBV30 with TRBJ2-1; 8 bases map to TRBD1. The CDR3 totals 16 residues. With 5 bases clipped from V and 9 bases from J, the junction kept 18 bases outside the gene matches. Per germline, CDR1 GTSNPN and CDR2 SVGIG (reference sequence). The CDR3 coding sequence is TGTGCCTGGGGACAGGGAGCACTAGCAGGGATTGGTGAGCAGTTCTTC. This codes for CAWGQGALAGIGEQFF.

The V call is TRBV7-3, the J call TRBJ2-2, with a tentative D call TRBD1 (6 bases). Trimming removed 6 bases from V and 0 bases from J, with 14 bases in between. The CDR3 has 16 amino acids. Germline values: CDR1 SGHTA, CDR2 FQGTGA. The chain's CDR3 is CASSPDRSANTGELFF. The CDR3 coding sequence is TGTGCCAGCAGTCCCGACAGGAGTGCGAACACCGGGGAGCTGTTTTTT.

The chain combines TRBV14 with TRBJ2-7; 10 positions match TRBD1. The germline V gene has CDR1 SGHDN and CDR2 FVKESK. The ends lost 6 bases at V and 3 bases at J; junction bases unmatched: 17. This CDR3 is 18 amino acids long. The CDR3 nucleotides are TGTGCCAGCAGTCATTCCGGGACAGGGGAAGGGACCATCTACGAGCAGTACTTC. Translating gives CASSHSGTGEGTIYEQYF.

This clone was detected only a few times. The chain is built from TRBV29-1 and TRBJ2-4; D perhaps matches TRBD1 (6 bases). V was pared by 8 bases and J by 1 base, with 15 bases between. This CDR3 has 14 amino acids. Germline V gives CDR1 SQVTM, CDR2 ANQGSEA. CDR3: CSFTGLGAKNIQYF. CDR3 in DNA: TGCAGCTTTACAGGGTTAGGGGCCAAAAACATTCAGTACTTC. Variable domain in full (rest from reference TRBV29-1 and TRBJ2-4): SAVISQKPSRDICQRGTSLTIQCQVDSQVTMMFWYRQQPGQSLTLIATANQGSEATYESGFVIDKFPISRPNLTFSTLTVSNMSPEDSSIYLCSFTGLGAKNIQYFGAGTRLSVL.

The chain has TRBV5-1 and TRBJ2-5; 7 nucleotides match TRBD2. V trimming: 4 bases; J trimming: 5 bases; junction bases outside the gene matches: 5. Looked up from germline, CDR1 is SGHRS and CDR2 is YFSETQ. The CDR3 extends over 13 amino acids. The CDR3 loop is CASSLGTTETQYF. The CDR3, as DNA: TGCGCCAGCAGCCTTGGGACTACTGAGACCCAGTACTTC.

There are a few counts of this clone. The CDR3 loop reads CASSVWTSGSSGTDTQYF. The DNA of the CDR3 is TGCGCCAGCAGCGTCTGGACTAGCGGGAGTTCGGGCACAGATACGCAGTATTTT. The V call is TRBV5-1, the J call TRBJ2-3; TRBD2 matches 13 bases. The CDR3 is 18 residues long. Germline V gene sequence: CDR1 SGHRS, CDR2 YFSETQ. Germline trimming cut 4 bases from V and 1 base from J; bases unmatched to any gene: 9.

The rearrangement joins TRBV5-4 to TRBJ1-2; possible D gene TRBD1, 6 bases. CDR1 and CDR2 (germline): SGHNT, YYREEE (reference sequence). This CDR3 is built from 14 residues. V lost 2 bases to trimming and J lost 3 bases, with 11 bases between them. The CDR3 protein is CASSLDRLDYGYTF. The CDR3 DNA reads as TGTGCCAGCAGCTTAGACAGGTTAGACTATGGCTACACCTTC.

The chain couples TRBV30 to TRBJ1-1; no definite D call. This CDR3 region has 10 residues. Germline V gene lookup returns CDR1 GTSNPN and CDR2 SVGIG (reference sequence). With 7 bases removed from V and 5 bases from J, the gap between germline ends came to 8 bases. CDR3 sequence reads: CASQRTEAFF. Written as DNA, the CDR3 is TGTGCCTCTCAGAGGACTGAAGCTTTCTTT.

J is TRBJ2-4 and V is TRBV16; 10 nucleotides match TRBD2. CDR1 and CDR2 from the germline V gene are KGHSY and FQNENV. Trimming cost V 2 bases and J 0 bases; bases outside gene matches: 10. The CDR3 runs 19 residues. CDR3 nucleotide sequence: TGTGCCAGCAGCCAAGCTAGCGGGAGTTCGGACGTAGCCAAAAACATTCAGTACTTC. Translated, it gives CASSQASGSSDVAKNIQYF.

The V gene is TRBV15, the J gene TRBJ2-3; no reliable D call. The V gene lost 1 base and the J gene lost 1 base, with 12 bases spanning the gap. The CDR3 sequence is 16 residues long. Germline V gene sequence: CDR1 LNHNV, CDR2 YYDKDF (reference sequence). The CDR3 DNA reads TGTGCCACCAGCAGAGGAGGCCTAGGTGGCACAGATACGCAGTATTTT. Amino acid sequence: CATSRGGLGGTDTQYF.

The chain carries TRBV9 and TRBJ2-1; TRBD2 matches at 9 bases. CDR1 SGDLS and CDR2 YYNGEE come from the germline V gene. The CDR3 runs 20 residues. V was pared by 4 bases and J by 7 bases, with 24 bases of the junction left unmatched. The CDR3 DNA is TGTGCCAGCAGCCCGGGCGGGTACACAACTAGCGGGCCCCGACGGAATGAGCAGTTCTTC. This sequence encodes CASSPGGYTTSGPRRNEQFF.

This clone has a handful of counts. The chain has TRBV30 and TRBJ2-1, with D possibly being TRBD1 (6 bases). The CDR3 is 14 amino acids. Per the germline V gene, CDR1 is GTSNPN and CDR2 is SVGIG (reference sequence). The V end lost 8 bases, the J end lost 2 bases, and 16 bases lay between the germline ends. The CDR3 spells CAGQGGKAYNEQFF. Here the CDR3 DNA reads TGTGCCGGGCAAGGGGGAAAAGCCTACAATGAGCAGTTCTTC.

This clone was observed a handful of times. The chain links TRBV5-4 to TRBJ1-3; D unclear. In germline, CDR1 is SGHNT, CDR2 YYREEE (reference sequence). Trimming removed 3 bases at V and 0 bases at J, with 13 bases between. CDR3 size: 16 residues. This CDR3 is CASSWQPSYSGNTIYF. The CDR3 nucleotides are TGTGCCAGCAGCTGGCAACCTTCTTACTCTGGAAACACCATATATTTT.

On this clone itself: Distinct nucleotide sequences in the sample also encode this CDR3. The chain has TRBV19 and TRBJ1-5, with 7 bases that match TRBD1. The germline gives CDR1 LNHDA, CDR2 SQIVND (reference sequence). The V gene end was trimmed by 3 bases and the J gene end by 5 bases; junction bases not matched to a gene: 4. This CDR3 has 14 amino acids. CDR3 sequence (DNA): TGTGCCAGTAGTATCGTAGGGGGCTATCAGCCCCAGCATTTT. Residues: CASSIVGGYQPQHF.

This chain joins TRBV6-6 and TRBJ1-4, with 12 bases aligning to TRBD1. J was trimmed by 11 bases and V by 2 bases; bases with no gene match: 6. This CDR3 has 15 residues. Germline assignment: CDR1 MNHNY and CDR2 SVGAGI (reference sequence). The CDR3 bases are TGTGCCAGCAGTTACGGGACAGGGGGCAGAAAGAAACTGTTTTTT. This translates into CASSYGTGGRKKLFF.

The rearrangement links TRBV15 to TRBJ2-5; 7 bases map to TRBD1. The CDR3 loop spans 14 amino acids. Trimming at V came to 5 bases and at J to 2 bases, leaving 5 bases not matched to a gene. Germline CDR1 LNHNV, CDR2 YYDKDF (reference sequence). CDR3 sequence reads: CATSPGQNQETQYF. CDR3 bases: TGTGCCACCAGCCCGGGACAGAATCAAGAGACCCAGTACTTC.

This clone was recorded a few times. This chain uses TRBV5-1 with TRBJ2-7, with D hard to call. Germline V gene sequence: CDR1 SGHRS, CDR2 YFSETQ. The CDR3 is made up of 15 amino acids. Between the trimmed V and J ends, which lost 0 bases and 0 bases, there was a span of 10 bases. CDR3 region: CASSLGAGASYEQYF. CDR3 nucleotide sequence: TGCGCCAGCAGCTTGGGTGCAGGCGCCTCCTACGAGCAGTACTTC.

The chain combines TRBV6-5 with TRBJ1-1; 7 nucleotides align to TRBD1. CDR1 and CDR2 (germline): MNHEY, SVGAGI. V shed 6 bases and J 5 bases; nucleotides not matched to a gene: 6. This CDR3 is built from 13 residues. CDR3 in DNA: TGTGCCAGCAGAAAACAGGGGCTGACTGAAGCTTTCTTT. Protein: CASRKQGLTEAFF.

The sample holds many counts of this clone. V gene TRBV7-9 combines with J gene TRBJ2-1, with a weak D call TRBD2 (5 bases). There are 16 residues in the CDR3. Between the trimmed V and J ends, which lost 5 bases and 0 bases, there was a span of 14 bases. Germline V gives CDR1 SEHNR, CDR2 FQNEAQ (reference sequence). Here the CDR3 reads CASSRMTGSSYNEQFF. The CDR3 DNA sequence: TGTGCCAGCAGCCGAATGACGGGGAGCTCCTACAATGAGCAGTTCTTC.

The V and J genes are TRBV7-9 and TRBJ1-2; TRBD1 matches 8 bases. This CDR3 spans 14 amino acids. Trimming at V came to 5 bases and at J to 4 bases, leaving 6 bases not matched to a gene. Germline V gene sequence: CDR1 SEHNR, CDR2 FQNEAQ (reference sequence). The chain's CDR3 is CASSKAQGVYGYTF. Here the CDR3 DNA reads TGTGCCAGCAGCAAGGCACAGGGGGTCTATGGCTACACCTTC. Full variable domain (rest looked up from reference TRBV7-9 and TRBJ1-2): DTGVSQNPRHKITKRGQNVTFRCDPISEHNRLYWYRQTLGQGPEFLTYFQNEAQLEKSRLLSDRFSAERPKGSFSTLEIQRTEQGDSAMYLCASSKAQGVYGYTFGSGTRLTVV.

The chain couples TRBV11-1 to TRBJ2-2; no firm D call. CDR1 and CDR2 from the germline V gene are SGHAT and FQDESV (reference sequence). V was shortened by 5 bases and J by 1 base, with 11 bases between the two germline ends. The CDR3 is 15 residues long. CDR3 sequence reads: CASSGENMNTGELFF. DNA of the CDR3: TGTGCCAGCAGCGGAGAAAATATGAACACCGGGGAGCTGTTTTTT.

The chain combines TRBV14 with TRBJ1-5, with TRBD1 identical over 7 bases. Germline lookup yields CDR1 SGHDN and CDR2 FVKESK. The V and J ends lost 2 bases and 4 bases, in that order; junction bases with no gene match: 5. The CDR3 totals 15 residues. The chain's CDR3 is CASSQTGAGNQPQHF. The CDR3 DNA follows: TGTGCCAGCAGCCAAACAGGGGCCGGTAATCAGCCCCAGCATTTT.

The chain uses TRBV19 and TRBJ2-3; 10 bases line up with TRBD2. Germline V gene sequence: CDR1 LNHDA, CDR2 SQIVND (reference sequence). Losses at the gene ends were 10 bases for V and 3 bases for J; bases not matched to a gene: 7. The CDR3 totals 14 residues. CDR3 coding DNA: TGTGCCACCTGGCCTAGCGGGAGTACAGATACGCAGTATTTT. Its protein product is CATWPSGSTDTQYF. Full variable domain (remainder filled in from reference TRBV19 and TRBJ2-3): DGGITQSPKYLFRKEGQNVTLSCEQNLNHDAMYWYRQDPGQGLRLIYYSQIVNDFQKGDIAEGYSVSREKKESFPLTVTSAQKNPTAFYLCATWPSGSTDTQYFGPGTRLTVL.

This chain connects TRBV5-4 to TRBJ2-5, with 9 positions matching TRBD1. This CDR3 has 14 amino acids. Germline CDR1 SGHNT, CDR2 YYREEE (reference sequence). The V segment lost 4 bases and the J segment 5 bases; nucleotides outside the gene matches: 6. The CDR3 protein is CASSQGQGRETQYF. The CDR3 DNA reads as TGTGCCAGCAGCCAGGGACAGGGAAGGGAGACCCAGTACTTC.

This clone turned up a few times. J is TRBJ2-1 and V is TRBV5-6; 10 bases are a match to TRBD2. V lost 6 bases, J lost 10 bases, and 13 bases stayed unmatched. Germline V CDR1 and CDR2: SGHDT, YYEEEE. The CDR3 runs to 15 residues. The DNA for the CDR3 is TGTGCCAGCAAATTAGCGGGGGGCCGGGGGGAAGAGCAGTTCTTC. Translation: CASKLAGGRGEEQFF.

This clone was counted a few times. Here the CDR3 DNA reads TGTGCCAGCAGCAGCGGCCAAACCGGGGGAGCTTTCTTT. It codes for CASSSGQTGGAFF. The chain uses TRBV14 and TRBJ1-1; D perhaps matches TRBD1 (5 bases). Germline V gene sequence: CDR1 SGHDN, CDR2 FVKESK. This CDR3 spans 13 amino acids. With 5 bases removed from V and 10 bases from J, the gap between germline ends came to 17 bases. Filled out from reference TRBV14 and TRBJ1-1, the complete variable domain reads EAGVTQFPSHSVIEKGQTVTLRCDPISGHDNLYWYRRVMGKEIKFLLHFVKESKQDESGMPNNRFLAERTGGTYSTLKVQPAELEDSGVYFCASSSGQTGGAFFGQGTRLTVV.

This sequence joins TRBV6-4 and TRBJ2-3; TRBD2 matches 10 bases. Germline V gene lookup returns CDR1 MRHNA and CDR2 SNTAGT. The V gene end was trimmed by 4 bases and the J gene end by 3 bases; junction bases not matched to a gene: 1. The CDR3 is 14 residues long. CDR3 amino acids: CASSVSGRTDTQYF. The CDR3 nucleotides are TGTGCCAGCAGTGTTAGCGGGAGGACAGATACGCAGTATTTT.

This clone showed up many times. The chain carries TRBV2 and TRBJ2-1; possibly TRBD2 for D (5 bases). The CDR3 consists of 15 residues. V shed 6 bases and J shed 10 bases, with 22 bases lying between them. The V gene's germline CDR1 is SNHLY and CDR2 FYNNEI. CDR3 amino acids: CASSTERVPRGEQFF. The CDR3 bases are TGTGCCAGCAGCACTGAGAGGGTACCTCGAGGAGAGCAGTTCTTC.